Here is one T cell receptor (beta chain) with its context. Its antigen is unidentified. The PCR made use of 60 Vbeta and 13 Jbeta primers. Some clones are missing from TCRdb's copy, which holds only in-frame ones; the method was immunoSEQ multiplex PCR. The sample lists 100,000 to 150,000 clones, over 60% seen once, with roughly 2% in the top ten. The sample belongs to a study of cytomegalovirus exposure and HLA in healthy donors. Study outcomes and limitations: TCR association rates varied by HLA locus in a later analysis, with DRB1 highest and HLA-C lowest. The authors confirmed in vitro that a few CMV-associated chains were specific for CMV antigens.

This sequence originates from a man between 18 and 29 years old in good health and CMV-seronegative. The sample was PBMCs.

The chain's CDR3 is CASSSQQGITDTQYF. The CDR3 DNA reads TGTGCCAGCAGCTCCCAACAGGGGATAACAGATACGCAGTATTTT. The chain couples TRBV7-6 to TRBJ2-3, with TRBD1 matching 7 bases. CDR1 is SGHVS, CDR2 FNYEAQ, per germline. This CDR3 comprises 15 residues. V was pared by 4 bases and J by 3 bases, with 7 bases of the junction left unmatched.